This is a list of T cell receptor beta chains from one sample in a study of early T cells in non-severe SARS-CoV-2 infection. TCRdb redid the calling of the 5' RACE reads with MiXCR, one entry per CDR3 protein. In the table there are 70,000 or so distinct CDR3 sequences, roughly an eighth of which are singletons. Sequencing was performed on whole blood. The receptors here all came from an adult who was a healthcare worker with PCR-confirmed SARS-CoV-2 infection or an uninfected control (not recorded which). Both conserved end residues are part of each CDR3. Fields, in order: V gene, J gene, D gene, clone size, CDR3 DNA, CDR3 protein. The D gene is left open where the match is weak. Clone size is given for some rows only: seen once, a few or many times, or a class if the clone is expanded.

>TRBV28|TRBJ1-2|TRBD1|many
TGTGCCAGCAGTTCCTTGACAGGGCCTTTCTATGGCTACACCTTC
CASSSLTGPFYGYTF
>TRBV20-1|TRBJ2-7|.|many
TGCAGTGCAACCGGGACACTGACATACGAGCAGTACTTC
CSATGTLTYEQYF
>TRBV7-2|TRBJ2-2|TRBD2|.
TGTGCCAGCAGGTTAAGACTAGCCGGTACCGGGGAGCTGTTTTTT
CASRLRLAGTGELFF
>TRBV18|TRBJ1-1|.|many
TGTGCCAGCTCACCATGGACAAAGAACACTGAAGCTTTCTTT
CASSPWTKNTEAFF
>TRBV7-2|TRBJ2-4|.|many
TGTGCCAGCAGCTCAGGGACTCTCAAAAACATTCAGTACTTC
CASSSGTLKNIQYF
>TRBV12-3/TRBV12-4|TRBJ1-1|TRBD1|.
TGTGCCAGCAGTTTCAAGTTAAGGGGGCTTCCCCTAAACACTGAAGCTTTCTTT
CASSFKLRGLPLNTEAFF
>TRBV29-1|TRBJ2-7|.|.
TGCAGCGTTGAAGATCGATCAAGATACGAGCAGTACTTC
CSVEDRSRYEQYF
>TRBV28|TRBJ2-7|.|many
TGTGCCAGCAGCCGCTCCTACGAGCAGTACTTC
CASSRSYEQYF
>TRBV7-6|TRBJ2-7|TRBD2|.
TGTGCCAGCAGCTTAGCGCGAGCGGGAGTATACGAGCAGTACTTC
CASSLARAGVYEQYF
>TRBV12-3/TRBV12-4|TRBJ2-1|.|many
TGTGCCAGCAGTTTAGGGCTAGCGCTACCTTACAATGAGCAGTTCTTC
CASSLGLALPYNEQFF
>TRBV4-2|TRBJ1-1|.|many
TGTGCCAGCAGCCAAGACTGGGGAACTGAAGCTTTCTTT
CASSQDWGTEAFF
>TRBV2|TRBJ2-3|.|.
TGTGCCAGCAGTGCTAGCGCAAATAGGAATACGCAGTATTTT
CASSASANRNTQYF
>TRBV11-2|TRBJ1-1|.|few
TGTGCCAGCAGCTTAGGAGGGGTGAACACTGAAGCTTTCTTT
CASSLGGVNTEAFF
>TRBV20-1|TRBJ2-2|.|many
TGCAGTGCGGAGAGAGGGCGTACCGGGGAGCTGTTTTTT
CSAERGRTGELFF
>TRBV3-1|TRBJ2-1|TRBD1|many
TGTGCCAGCAGCCAGTACGGGACAGGGAACCATGAGCAGTTCTTC
CASSQYGTGNHEQFF
>TRBV12-3/TRBV12-4|TRBJ2-5|TRBD1|.
TGTGCCAGCAGTTTAAACTACAGGGGGCAAGAGACCCAGTACTTC
CASSLNYRGQETQYF
>TRBV6-2/TRBV6-3|TRBJ1-1|.|.
TGTGCCAGCGTCCGAGGCGGTCGAACTGAAGCTTTCTTT
CASVRGGRTEAFF
>TRBV12-3/TRBV12-4|TRBJ1-2|.|many
TGTGCCAGCAGTTTTGGAAATGGCTACACCTTC
CASSFGNGYTF
>TRBV5-1|TRBJ1-1|TRBD1|many
TGCGCCAGCAGCAGGGGACAGGCTAACTTGAACACTGAAGCTTTCTTT
CASSRGQANLNTEAFF
>TRBV14|TRBJ2-3|.|many
TGTGCCAGCAGCCAAGATGTGCAGGGAGGCGATACGCAGTATTTT
CASSQDVQGGDTQYF
>TRBV18|TRBJ2-5|TRBD1|many
TGTGCCAGCTCACACACCGGACAGGGTGGGACCCAGTACTTC
CASSHTGQGGTQYF
>TRBV28|TRBJ2-1|.|.
TGTGCCAGCAGTGCTTCCGGGACGTTGTACAATGAGCAGTTCTTC
CASSASGTLYNEQFF
>TRBV4-3|TRBJ1-6|TRBD1|.
TGCGCCAGCAGCCCGGGACAGGGCGATGGAGGGGCCCTCCACTTT
CASSPGQGDGGALHF
>TRBV9|TRBJ2-7|TRBD2|many
TGTGCCAGCAGCGTACAACCTAGCGGGCAGCCCTACGAGCAGTACTTC
CASSVQPSGQPYEQYF
>TRBV29-1|TRBJ2-5|TRBD2|many
TGCAGCGTTGAATTTTCGGGAGGGCCAGGGCAAGAGACCCAGTACTTC
CSVEFSGGPGQETQYF
>TRBV29-1|TRBJ2-2|.|.
TGCAGCGTTTTGATCCTCACCGGGGAGCTGTTTTTT
CSVLILTGELFF
>TRBV5-1|TRBJ2-7|.|many
TGCGCCAGCAGCTTGGACGTCGGCTACGAGCAGTACTTC
CASSLDVGYEQYF
>TRBV10-3|TRBJ1-1|.|many
TGTGCCATCAGGCTAGGGAACACTGAAGCTTTCTTT
CAIRLGNTEAFF
>TRBV29-1|TRBJ2-1|.|many
TGCAGCGTTGGTGAGGGAGGAAATGAGCAGTTCTTC
CSVGEGGNEQFF
>TRBV7-9|TRBJ1-3|.|many
TGTGCCAGCCGCCCGGCACCCTCCGGAAACACCATATATTTT
CASRPAPSGNTIYF
>TRBV7-2|TRBJ1-2|.|few
TGTGCCAGCAGCCCAACGCTGAACTATGGCTACACCTTC
CASSPTLNYGYTF